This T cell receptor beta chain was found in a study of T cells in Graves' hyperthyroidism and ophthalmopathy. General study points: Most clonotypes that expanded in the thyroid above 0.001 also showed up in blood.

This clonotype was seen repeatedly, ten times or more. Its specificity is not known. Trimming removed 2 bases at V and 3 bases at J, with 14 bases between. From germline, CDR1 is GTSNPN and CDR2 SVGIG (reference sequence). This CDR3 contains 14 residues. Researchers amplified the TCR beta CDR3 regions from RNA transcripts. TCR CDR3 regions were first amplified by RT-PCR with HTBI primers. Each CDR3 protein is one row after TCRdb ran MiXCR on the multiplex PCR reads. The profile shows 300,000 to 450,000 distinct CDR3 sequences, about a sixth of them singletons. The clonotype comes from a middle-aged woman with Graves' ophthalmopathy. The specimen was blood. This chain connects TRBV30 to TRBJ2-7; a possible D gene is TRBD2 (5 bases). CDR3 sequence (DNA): TGTGCCTGGAGTCGGGATCCTGGCCGCTACGAGCAGTACTTC. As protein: CAWSRDPGRYEQYF.